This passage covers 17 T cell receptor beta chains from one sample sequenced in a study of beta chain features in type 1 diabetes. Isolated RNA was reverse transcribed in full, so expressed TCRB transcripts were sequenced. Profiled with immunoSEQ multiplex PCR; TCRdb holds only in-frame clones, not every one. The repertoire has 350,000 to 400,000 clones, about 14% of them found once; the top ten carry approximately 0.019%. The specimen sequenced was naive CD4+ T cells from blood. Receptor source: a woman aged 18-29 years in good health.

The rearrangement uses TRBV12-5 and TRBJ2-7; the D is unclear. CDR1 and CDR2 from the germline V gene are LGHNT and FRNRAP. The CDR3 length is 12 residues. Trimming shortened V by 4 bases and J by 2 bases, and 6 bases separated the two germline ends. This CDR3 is CASGSLTYEQYF. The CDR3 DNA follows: TGTGCTAGTGGTTCTCTTACCTACGAGCAGTACTTC.

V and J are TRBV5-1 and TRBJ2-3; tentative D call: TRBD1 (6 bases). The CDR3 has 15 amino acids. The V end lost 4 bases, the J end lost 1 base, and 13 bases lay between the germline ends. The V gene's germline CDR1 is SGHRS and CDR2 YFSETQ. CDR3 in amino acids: CASSPSTGRTDTQYF. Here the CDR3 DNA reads TGCGCCAGCAGCCCATCGACAGGCCGCACAGATACGCAGTATTTT.

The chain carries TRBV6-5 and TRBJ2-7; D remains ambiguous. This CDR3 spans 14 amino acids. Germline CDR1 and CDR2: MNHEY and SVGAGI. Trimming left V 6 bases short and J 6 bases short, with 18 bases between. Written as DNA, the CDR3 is TGTGCCAGCAGATTCTCTAACCTAGTAGGCGAGCAGTACTTC. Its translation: CASRFSNLVGEQYF.

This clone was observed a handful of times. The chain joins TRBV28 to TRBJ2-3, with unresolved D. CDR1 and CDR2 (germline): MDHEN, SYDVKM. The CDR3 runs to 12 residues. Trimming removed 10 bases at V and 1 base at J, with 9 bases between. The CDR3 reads CAIAERTDTQYF. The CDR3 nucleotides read TGTGCCATCGCAGAACGCACAGATACGCAGTATTTT.

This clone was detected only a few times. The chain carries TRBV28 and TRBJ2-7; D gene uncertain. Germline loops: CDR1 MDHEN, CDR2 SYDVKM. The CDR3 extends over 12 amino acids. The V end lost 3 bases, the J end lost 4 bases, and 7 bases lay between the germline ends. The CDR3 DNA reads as TGTGCCAGCAGTTTGAGAGCTTACGAGCAGTACTTC. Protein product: CASSLRAYEQYF. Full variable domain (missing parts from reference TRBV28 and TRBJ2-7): DVKVTQSSRYLVKRTGEKVFLECVQDMDHENMFWYRQDPGLGLRLIYFSYDVKMKEKGDIPEGYSVSREKKERFSLILESASTNQTSMYLCASSLRAYEQYFGPGTRLTVT.

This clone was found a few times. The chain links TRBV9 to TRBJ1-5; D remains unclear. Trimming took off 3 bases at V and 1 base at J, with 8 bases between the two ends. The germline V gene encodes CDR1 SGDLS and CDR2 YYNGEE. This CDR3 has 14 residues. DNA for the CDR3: TGTGCCAGCAGCGCACTAAGCAGCAATCAGCCCCAGCATTTT. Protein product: CASSALSSNQPQHF.

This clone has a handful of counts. CDR3 sequence reads: CACEGLVGAEQYF. CDR3 coding DNA: TGTGCCTGCGAAGGACTAGTCGGAGCCGAGCAGTACTTC. The gene calls are TRBV30 and TRBJ2-7, with TRBD2 identical over 7 bases. The J segment lost 6 bases and the V segment lost 6 bases, leaving 11 bases of the junction unmatched. CDR1 and CDR2 from the germline V gene are GTSNPN and SVGIG (reference sequence). CDR3 size: 13 residues.

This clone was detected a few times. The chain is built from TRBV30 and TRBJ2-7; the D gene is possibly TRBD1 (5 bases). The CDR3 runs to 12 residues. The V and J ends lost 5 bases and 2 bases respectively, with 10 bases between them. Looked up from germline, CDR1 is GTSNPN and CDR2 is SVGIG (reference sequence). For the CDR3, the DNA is TGTGCCTGGGGCAGGGCCCCCTACGAGCAGTACTTC. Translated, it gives CAWGRAPYEQYF.

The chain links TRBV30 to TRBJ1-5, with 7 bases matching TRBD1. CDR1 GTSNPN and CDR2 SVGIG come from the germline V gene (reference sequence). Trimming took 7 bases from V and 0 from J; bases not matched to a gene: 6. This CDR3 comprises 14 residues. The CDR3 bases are TGTGCCTTTGGACAGGTTCATAGCAATCAGCCCCAGCATTTT. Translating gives CAFGQVHSNQPQHF.

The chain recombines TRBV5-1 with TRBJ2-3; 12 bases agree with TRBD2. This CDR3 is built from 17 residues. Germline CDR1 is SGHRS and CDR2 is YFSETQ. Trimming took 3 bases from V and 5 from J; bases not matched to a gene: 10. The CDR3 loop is CASSSSSGRALGDTQYF. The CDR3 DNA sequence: TGCGCCAGCAGCTCCTCTAGCGGGAGGGCCCTCGGAGATACGCAGTATTTT. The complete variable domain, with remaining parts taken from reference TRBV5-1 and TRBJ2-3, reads KAGVTQTPRYLIKTRGQQVTLSCSPISGHRSVSWYQQTPGQGLQFLFEYFSETQRNKGNFPGRFSGRQFSNSRSEMNVSTLELGDSALYLCASSSSSGRALGDTQYFGPGTRLTVL.

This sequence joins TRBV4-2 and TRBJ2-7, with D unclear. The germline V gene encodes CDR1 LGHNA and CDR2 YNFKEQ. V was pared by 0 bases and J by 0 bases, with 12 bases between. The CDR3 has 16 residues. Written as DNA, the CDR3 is TGTGCCAGCAGCCAAGAAAACACAGTCTCCTCCTACGAGCAGTACTTC. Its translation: CASSQENTVSSYEQYF.

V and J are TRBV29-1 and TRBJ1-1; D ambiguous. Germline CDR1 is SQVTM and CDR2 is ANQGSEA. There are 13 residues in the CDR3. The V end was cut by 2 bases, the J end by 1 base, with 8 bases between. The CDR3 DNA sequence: TGCAGCGTTGAATCGGAGACGAACACTGAAGCTTTCTTT. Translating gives CSVESETNTEAFF.

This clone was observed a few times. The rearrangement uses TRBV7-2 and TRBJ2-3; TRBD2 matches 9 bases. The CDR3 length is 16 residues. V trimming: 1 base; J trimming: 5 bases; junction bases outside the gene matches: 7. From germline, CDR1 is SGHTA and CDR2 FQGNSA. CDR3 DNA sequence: TGTGCCAGCAGCTTAGATGGCGGGAGGGCCGTAGATACGCAGTATTTT. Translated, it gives CASSLDGGRAVDTQYF. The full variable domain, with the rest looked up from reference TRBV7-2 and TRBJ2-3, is GAGVSQSPSNKVTEKGKDVELRCDPISGHTALYWYRQSLGQGLEFLIYFQGNSAPDKSGLPSDRFSAERTGGSVSTLTIQRTQQEDSAVYLCASSLDGGRAVDTQYFGPGTRLTVL.

The CDR3 sequence is CASSPHYEQYF. CDR3 DNA: TGTGCCAGCAGCCCCCACTACGAGCAGTACTTC. The chain recombines TRBV2 with TRBJ2-7; D unresolved. This CDR3 region has 11 residues. Trimming removed 6 bases at V and 3 bases at J, with 6 bases between. Germline-derived CDR1 and CDR2 are SNHLY and FYNNEI. Drawing the rest from reference TRBV2 and TRBJ2-7, the complete variable domain is EPEVTQTPSHQVTQMGQEVILRCVPISNHLYFYWYRQILGQKVEFLVSFYNNEISEKSEIFDDQFSVERPDGSNFTLKIRSTKLEDSAMYFCASSPHYEQYFGPGTRLTVT.

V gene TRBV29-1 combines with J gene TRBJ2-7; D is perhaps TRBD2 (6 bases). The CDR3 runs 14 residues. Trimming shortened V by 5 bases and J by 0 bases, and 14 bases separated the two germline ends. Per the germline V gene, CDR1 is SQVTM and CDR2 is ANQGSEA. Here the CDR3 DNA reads TGCAGCGTTATGGGGGACGGGAGCTCCTACGAGCAGTACTTC. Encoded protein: CSVMGDGSSYEQYF.

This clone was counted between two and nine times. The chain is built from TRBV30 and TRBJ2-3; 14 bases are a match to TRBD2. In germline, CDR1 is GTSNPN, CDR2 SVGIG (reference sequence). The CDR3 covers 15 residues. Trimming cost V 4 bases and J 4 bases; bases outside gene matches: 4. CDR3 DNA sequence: TGTGCCTGGACGGGGACTAGCGGGAGAGCAGATACGCAGTATTTT. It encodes CAWTGTSGRADTQYF.

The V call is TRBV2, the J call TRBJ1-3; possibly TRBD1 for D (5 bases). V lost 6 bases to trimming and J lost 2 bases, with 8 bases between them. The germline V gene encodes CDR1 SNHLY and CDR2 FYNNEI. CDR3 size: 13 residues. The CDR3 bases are TGTGCCAGCAGGTTCAGGGCTGGAAACACCATATATTTT. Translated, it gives CASRFRAGNTIYF.